The text below deals with one T cell receptor (beta chain). Its antigen remains unknown. The sample originates from a study of beta chain features in type 1 diabetes. Whole-study context: All samples yielded 85 million to 130 million examined sorted cells.

General study points: In every one of the four CD4+ subsets, TCRB CDR3s were moderately but significantly shorter in Type 1 diabetes patients.

Expressed TCRB transcripts were sequenced after all isolated RNA was converted to cDNA. Some clones are missing from TCRdb's copy, which holds only in-frame ones; the method was immunoSEQ multiplex PCR. The table lists hundreds of thousands of clones, over 11% of them singletons, with nearly 0.04% in the top ten. V was clipped by 5 bases and J by 0 bases, with 16 bases between them. This CDR3 is 15 amino acids long. The germline V gene has CDR1 GTSNPN and CDR2 SVGIG (reference sequence). A single heparinised draw of roughly 110 mL on average was taken per donor. Specimen: naive CD4+ T cells from blood. The receptor comes from a man between 18 and 35 years old with type 1 diabetes. This sequence joins TRBV30 and TRBJ1-2; D call uncertain. In DNA, the CDR3 is TGTGCCTGGTTGGCTGGGCAGGCGACTAACTATGGCTACACCTTC. Translation gives CAWLAGQATNYGYTF.